This T cell receptor beta chain was recorded in a study of CD8+ T cells in alopecia areata. Study-level findings and limits: For patients receiving tofacitinib, scalp clonality and expanded CD8+ clones among the top 100 significantly decreased. Lesional scalp, notably in alopecia totalis/universalis, had clonality above that of normal scalp. Unlike in mice, where it was clearer, TCR sharing across patients was less clear, possibly HLA-related.

Turning to this clone: The antigen remains undetermined.

Germline V CDR1 and CDR2: GTSNPN, SVGIG (reference sequence). The CDR3 sequence is 13 residues long. Sample treatment: oral pan-JAK inhibitor, 5-10 mg twice daily. PBMCs served as the source from which CD4+ and CD8+ T cells were sorted. Once RNA had been extracted, it was reverse transcribed into cDNA to act as the sequencing template. The table came from immunoSEQ multiplex PCR; TCRdb's copy has only in-frame clones and leaves some out. The table records some 110,000 clones, around 53% of them present only once. The sequenced sample was CD8+ T cells sorted from blood, obtained at week 24, from a patient treated with tofacitinib. The chain carries TRBV30 and TRBJ1-1; D not resolved. The sequence was collected from a human donor with alopecia areata. CDR3 in DNA: TGTGCTATAATTAGGTCAATGAACACTGAAGCTTTCTTT. Amino acid sequence: CAIIRSMNTEAFF.